Listed below are T cell receptor beta chains from one sample, sequenced in a study of blood T cell repertoires in COVID-19. This table comes from immunoSEQ multiplex PCR, and its TCRdb copy is limited to in-frame clones, with some not included. The table lists 130,000 to 150,000 clones, approximately 87% of them singletons. Material: peripheral blood. The source is a man older than 75 with acute or convalescent COVID-19. Both conserved end residues are part of each CDR3. Fields, in order: J gene, V gene, CDR3 length, CDR3 protein.

TRBJ2-2,TRBV18,16,CASSPARGTNTGELFF
TRBJ1-3,TRBV2,16,CASSEGRGNSGNTIYF
TRBJ2-4,TRBV27,20,CASSPSGTGDVPLAKNIQYF
TRBJ1-1,TRBV6-1,13,CASSDLGDTEAFF
TRBJ1-5,TRBV10-3,15,CANDPGGVRNQPQHF
TRBJ2-3,TRBV3-1/TRBV3-2,17,CASSQDPGGIFTDTQYF
TRBJ2-5,TRBV5-1,15,CASSLATSRSETQYF
TRBJ2-1,TRBV11-1,16,CASSLALGQPYNEQFF
TRBJ2-1,TRBV10-1,13,CASSESSRGEQFF
TRBJ1-1,TRBV7-9,13,CASTPGQEEVAFF
TRBJ2-7,TRBV9,15,CASSAGQGSSYEQYF
TRBJ2-2,TRBV29-1,13,CSVQRANTGELFF
TRBJ2-3,TRBV6-5,14,CASSYGQRGDTQYF
TRBJ1-1,TRBV6-5,13,CASTQRGRTEAFF
TRBJ1-2,TRBV6-5,12,CASSSTGSGYTF
TRBJ2-3,TRBV5-5,16,CASSRGQGARTDTQYF
TRBJ2-7,TRBV27,13,CAAASGVSYEQYF
TRBJ2-3,TRBV4-1,16,CASSTLGRGGTDTQYF
TRBJ2-1,TRBV3-1/TRBV3-2,15,CASSPGQGSYNEQFF
TRBJ2-7,TRBV18,15,CASSPGGGARYEQYF
TRBJ2-7,TRBV30,13,CAWSRLAGNEQYF
TRBJ1-2,TRBV11-2,16,CASSLRQGSINYGYTF
TRBJ2-1,TRBV24-1,16,CATSETSGRAWDEQFF
TRBJ2-1,TRBV10-3,16,CAISDIAVHSYNEQFF
TRBJ2-3,TRBV9,17,CASSVGAGGTRTLTQYF
TRBJ2-3,TRBV5-6,14,CASSLVGGGDTQYF
TRBJ1-2,TRBV27,13,CASGRDRFYGYTF
TRBJ1-6,TRBV5-1,15,CASSSGQGKNSPLHF
TRBJ2-1,TRBV28,17,CASSSGQGGSSYNEQFF
TRBJ1-5,TRBV19,16,CASSIVTRGLGQPQHF
TRBJ2-2,TRBV3-1/TRBV3-2,13,CASSRFEGGELFF
TRBJ1-4,TRBV28,15,CASSLSGLTNEKLFF
TRBJ2-5,TRBV3-1/TRBV3-2,14,CASSPLVSRETQYF
TRBJ2-3,TRBV11-3,15,CASSPFRGSTDTQYF
TRBJ1-1,TRBV11-2,13,CASSFQGGTEAFF
TRBJ1-1,TRBV12-3/TRBV12-4,12,CASSLFQTEAFF
TRBJ2-7,TRBV10-1,14,CASSRWAGGGEQYF
TRBJ2-7,TRBV9,13,CASGTGHSYEQYF
TRBJ1-1,TRBV20-1,13,CSASSLGDTEAFF
TRBJ2-1,TRBV7-2,15,CASSLRQGAYNEQFF
TRBJ2-5,TRBV27,15,CASRASGAYQETQYF
TRBJ1-5,TRBV5-1,15,CASSLASGLNQPQHF
TRBJ2-5,TRBV7-2,15,CASSWTGVGAETQYF
TRBJ2-5,TRBV5-4,13,CASRYRVDETQYF
TRBJ1-4,TRBV2,12,CASSTGAEKLFF
TRBJ2-7,TRBV5-5,17,CASGRTAGLAGIYEQYF
TRBJ1-2,TRBV5-5,15,CASSLGTGSSSGYTF
TRBJ2-1,TRBV5-1,12,CASSSRGNEQFF
TRBJ2-3,TRBV28,17,CASSLAGQGALSDTQYF
TRBJ1-4,TRBV2,14,CASKTGERNEKLFF
TRBJ2-5,TRBV12-3/TRBV12-4,13,CASSSRGWETQYF
TRBJ1-6,TRBV2,13,CASRTGRSSPLHF
TRBJ2-7,TRBV5-1,11,CASMLGAEQYF
TRBJ1-2,TRBV29-1,13,CSVGASRIDGYTF
TRBJ1-4,TRBV11-2,14,CASSESSYHEKLFF
TRBJ2-5,TRBV18,14,CASSQRQGLETQYF
TRBJ2-7,TRBV18,14,CASSPTRTQNEQYF